This TCR beta chain was identified during a study of shared clonotypes between healthy human individuals. Study-wide points: The represented genetic and exposure-history diversity was limited by the small number of donors. Blood alone was sampled, and tissue repertoires likely differ.

As for this clone: Its specificity is unknown.

J lost 0 bases, V lost 1 base, and 5 bases had no gene match. The CDR3 consists of 17 residues. CDR1 and CDR2 from the germline V gene are GTSNPN and SVGIG (reference sequence). Donors had no recently reported acute infections or vaccinations and were HIV-negative. Assay: immunoSEQ multiplex PCR; the TCRdb copy retains only in-frame clones and omits some. The sample holds 500,000 to 650,000 clones; just over 75% are singletons and the top ten take 12%. Sequenced sample: PBMCs. This chain connects TRBV30 to TRBJ2-1; 11 bases match TRBD2. The receptor was derived from a woman aged 40 to 50 in good health. Some clones in this sample may be carry-over from other donors' samples. CDR3 residues: CAWSGLAGLNSYNEQFF. The DNA of the CDR3 is TGTGCCTGGAGTGGACTAGCGGGATTGAACTCCTACAATGAGCAGTTCTTC.